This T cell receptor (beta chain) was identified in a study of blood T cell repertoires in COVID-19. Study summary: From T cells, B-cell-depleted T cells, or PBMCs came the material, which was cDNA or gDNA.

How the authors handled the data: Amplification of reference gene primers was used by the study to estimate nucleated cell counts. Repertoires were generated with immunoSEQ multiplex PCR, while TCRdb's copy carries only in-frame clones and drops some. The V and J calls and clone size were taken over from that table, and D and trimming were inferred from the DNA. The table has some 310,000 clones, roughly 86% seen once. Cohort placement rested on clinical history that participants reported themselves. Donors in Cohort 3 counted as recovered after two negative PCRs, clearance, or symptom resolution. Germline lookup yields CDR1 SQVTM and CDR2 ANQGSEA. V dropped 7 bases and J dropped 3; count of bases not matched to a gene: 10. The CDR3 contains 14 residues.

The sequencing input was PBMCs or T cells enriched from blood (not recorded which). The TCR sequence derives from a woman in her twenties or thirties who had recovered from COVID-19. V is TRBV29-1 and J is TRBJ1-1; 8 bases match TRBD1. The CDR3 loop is CSAPTGGWDTEAFF. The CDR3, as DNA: TGCAGCGCCCCTACAGGGGGATGGGACACTGAAGCTTTCTTT. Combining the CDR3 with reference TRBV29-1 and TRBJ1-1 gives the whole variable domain SAVISQKPSRDICQRGTSLTIQCQVDSQVTMMFWYRQQPGQSLTLIATANQGSEATYESGFVIDKFPISRPNLTFSTLTVSNMSPEDSSIYLCSAPTGGWDTEAFFGQGTRLTVV.